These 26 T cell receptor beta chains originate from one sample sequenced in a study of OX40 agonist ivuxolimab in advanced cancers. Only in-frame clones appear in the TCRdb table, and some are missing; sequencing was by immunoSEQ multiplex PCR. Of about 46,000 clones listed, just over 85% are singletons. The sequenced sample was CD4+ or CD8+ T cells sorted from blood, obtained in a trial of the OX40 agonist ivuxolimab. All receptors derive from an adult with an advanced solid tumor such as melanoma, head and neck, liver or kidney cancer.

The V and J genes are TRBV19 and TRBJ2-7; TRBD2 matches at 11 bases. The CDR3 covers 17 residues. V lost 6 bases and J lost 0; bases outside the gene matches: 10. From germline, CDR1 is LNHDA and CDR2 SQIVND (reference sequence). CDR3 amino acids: CASRLGSGRAVSYEQYF. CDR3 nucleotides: TGTGCCAGTAGGTTGGGTAGCGGGAGGGCCGTCTCCTACGAGCAGTACTTC.

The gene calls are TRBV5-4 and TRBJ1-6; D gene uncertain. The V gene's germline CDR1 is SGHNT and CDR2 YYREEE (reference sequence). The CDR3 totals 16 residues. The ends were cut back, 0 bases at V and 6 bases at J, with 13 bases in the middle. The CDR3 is CASSLGGSGSNSPLHF. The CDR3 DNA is TGTGCCAGCAGCTTGGGTGGGTCGGGGTCTAATTCACCCCTCCACTTT.

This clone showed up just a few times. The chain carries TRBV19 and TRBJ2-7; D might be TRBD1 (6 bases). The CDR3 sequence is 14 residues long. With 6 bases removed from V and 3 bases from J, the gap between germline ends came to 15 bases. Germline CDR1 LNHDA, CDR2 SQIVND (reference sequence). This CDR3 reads CASSSPQGNYEQYF. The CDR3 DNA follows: TGTGCCAGTAGCTCACCCCAGGGGAACTACGAGCAGTACTTC.

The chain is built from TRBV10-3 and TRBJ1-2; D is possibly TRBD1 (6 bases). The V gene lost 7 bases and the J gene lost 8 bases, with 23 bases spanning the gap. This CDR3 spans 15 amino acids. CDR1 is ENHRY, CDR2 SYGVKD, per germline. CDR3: CAINPGGQPKGGYTF. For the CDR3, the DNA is TGTGCCATCAACCCTGGGGGCCAGCCGAAGGGCGGCTACACCTTC.

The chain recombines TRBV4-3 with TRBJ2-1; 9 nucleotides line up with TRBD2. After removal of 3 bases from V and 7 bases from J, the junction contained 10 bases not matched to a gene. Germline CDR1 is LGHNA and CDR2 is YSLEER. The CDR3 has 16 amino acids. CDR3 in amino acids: CASSQATAGGPNEQFF. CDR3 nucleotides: TGCGCCAGCAGCCAGGCCACGGCGGGGGGGCCGAATGAGCAGTTCTTC.

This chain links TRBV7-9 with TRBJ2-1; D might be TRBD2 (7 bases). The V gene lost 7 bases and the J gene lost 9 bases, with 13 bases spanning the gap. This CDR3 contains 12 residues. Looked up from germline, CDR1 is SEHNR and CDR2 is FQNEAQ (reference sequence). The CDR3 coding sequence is TGTGCCAGCAAGCCTGGGGGGGCTGAGCAGTTCTTC. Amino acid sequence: CASKPGGAEQFF.

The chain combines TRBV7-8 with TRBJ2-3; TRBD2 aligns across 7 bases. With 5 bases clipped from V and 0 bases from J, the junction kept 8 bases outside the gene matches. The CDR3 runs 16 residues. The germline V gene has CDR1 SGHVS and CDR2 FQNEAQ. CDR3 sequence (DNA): TGTGCCAGCAGCCCATCGGGGGGATATAGCACAGATACGCAGTATTTT. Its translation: CASSPSGGYSTDTQYF.

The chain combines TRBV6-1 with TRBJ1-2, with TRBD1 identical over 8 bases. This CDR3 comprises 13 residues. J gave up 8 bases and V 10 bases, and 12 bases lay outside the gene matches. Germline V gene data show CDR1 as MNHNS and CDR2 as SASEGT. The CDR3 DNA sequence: TGTGCCACACTAGCGGACAGGGTCCACGGCTACACCTTC. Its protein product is CATLADRVHGYTF.

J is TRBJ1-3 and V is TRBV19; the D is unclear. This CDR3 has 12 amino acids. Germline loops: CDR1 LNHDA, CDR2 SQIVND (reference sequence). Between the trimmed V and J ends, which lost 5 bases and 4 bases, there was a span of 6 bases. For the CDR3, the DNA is TGTGCCAGTAGTTCGACAGGAAACACCATATATTTT. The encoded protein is CASSSTGNTIYF.

DNA for the CDR3: TGTGCCAGCAGTGGACTAGTCCCGAACACCGGGGAGCTGTTTTTT. Protein sequence: CASSGLVPNTGELFF. The chain couples TRBV6-1 to TRBJ2-2; possibly TRBD2 for D (6 bases). CDR3 length equals 15 residues. Trimming removed 4 bases from V and 0 bases from J, with 9 bases in between. The V gene's germline CDR1 is MNHNS and CDR2 SASEGT.

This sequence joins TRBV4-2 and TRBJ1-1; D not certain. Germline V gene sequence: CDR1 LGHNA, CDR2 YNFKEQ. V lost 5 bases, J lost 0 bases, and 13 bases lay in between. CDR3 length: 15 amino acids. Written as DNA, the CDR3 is TGTGCCAGCAGCTCCAGCCGGCACATGAACACTGAAGCTTTCTTT. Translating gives CASSSSRHMNTEAFF.

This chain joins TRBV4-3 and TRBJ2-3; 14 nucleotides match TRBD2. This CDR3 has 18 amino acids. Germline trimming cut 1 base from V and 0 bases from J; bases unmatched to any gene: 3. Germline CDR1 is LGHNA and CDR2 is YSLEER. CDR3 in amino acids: CASSQGLAGGPSTDTQYF. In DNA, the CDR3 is TGCGCCAGCAGCCAAGGACTAGCGGGGGGGCCTAGCACAGATACGCAGTATTTT.

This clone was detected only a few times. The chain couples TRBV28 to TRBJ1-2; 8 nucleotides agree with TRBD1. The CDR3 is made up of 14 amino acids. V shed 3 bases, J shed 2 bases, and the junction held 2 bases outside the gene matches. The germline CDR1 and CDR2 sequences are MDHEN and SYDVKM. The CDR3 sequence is CASSFGQGNYGYTF. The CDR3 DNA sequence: TGTGCCAGCAGTTTCGGACAGGGAAACTATGGCTACACCTTC.

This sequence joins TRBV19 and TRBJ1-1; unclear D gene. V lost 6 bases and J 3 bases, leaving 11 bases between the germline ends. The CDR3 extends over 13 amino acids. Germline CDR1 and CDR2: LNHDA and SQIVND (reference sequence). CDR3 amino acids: CASRDWADTEAFF. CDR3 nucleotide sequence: TGTGCCAGTAGAGACTGGGCGGACACTGAAGCTTTCTTT. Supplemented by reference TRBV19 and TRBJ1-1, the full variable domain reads DGGITQSPKYLFRKEGQNVTLSCEQNLNHDAMYWYRQDPGQGLRLIYYSQIVNDFQKGDIAEGYSVSREKKESFPLTVTSAQKNPTAFYLCASRDWADTEAFFGQGTRLTVV.

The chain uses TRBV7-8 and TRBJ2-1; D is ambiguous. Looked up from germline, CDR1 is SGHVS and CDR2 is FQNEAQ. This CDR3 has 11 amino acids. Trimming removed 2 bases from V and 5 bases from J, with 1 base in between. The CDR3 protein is CASSLNNEQFF. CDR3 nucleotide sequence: TGTGCCAGCAGCTTAAACAATGAGCAGTTCTTC.

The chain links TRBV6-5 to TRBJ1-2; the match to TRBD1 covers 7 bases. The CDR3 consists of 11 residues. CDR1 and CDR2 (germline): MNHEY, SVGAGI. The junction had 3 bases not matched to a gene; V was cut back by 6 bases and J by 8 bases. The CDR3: CASSLGQGYTF. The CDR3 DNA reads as TGTGCCAGCAGCTTGGGACAGGGCTACACCTTC.

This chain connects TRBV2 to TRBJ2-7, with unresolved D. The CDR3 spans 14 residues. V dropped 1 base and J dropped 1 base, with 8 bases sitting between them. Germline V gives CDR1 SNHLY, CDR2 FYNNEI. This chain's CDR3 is CASSEGIISYEQYF. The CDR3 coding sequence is TGTGCCAGCAGTGAAGGGATAATTTCCTACGAGCAGTACTTC.

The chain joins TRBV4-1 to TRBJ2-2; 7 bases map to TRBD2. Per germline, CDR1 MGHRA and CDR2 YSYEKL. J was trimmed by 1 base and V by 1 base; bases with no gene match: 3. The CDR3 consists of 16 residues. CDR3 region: CASSQVPSGNTGELFF. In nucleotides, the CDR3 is TGCGCCAGCAGCCAAGTACCTAGCGGGAACACCGGGGAGCTGTTTTTT.

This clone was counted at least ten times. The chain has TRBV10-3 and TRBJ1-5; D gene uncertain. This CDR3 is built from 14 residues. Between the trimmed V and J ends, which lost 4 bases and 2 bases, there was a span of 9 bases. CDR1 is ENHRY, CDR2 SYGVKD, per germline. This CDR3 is CAISGARGNQPQHF. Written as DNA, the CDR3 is TGTGCCATCAGTGGCGCGAGGGGCAATCAGCCCCAGCATTTT.

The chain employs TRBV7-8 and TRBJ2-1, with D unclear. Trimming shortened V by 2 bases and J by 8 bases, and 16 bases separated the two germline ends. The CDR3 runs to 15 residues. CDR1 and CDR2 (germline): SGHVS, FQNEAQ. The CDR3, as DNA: TGTGCCAGCAGCTTAAACGGCGTCTTTAGATATGAGCAGTTCTTC. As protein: CASSLNGVFRYEQFF.

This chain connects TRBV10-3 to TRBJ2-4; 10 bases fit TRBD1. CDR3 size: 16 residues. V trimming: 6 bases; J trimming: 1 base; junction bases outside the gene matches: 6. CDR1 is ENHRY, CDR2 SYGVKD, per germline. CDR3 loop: CAISAGTGVAKNIQYF. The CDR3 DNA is TGTGCCATCAGCGCCGGGACAGGGGTGGCCAAAAACATTCAGTACTTC.

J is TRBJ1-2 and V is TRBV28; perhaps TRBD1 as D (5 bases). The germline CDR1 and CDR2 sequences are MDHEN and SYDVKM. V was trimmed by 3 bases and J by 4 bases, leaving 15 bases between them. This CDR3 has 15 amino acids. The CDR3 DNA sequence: TGTGCCAGCAGTTTTAATTTAGGGGTCGGCTATGGCTACACCTTC. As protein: CASSFNLGVGYGYTF.

The CDR3 DNA reads as TGTGCCTGGAGTGGAGGGGCAGGGCTTGACGAGCAGTACTTC. Encoded protein: CAWSGGAGLDEQYF. The chain combines TRBV30 with TRBJ2-7; D might be TRBD1 or TRBD2, each matching 5 bases. Trimming left V 1 base short and J 5 bases short, with 15 bases between. The germline V gene has CDR1 GTSNPN and CDR2 SVGIG (reference sequence). The CDR3 sequence is 14 residues long.

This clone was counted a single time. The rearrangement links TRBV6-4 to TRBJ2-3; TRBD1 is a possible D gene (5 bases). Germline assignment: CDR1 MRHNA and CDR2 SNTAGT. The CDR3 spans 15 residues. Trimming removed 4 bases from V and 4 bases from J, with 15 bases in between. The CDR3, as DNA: TGTGCCAGCAGTGCAGGAGCGACAGAACCAGATACGCAGTATTTT. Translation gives CASSAGATEPDTQYF.

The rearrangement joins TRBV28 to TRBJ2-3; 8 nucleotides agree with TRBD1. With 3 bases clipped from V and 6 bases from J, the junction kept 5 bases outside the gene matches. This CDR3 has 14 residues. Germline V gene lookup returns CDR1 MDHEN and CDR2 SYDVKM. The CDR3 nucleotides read TGTGCCAGCAGTTTGGGGCAGGGGGCCGATACGCAGTATTTT. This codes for CASSLGQGADTQYF.

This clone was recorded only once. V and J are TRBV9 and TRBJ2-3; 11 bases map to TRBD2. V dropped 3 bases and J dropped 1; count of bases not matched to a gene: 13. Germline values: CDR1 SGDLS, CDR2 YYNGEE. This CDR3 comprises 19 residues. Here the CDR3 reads CASSGRLAGTEWGTDTQYF. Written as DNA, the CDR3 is TGTGCCAGCAGCGGACGACTAGCGGGGACCGAGTGGGGCACAGATACGCAGTATTTT.